This T cell receptor beta chain derives from a study of a mutant IDH1 vaccine in newly diagnosed glioma. Across the study: The first vaccination came 4-6 weeks after radiotherapy alone, or with temozolomide cycles.

Time point given: week 5, during vaccination. Topical imiquimod was applied with each vaccine dose, which held 300 ug of mutant IDH1 20-mer peptide. V dropped 7 bases and J dropped 6 bases, with 19 bases sitting between them. Germline CDR1 is MDHEN and CDR2 is SYDVKM. The CDR3 has 14 residues. Sequencing was performed with immunoSEQ multiplex PCR; in TCRdb, only in-frame clones are kept and a portion is missing. Of roughly 39,000 clones in the sample, roughly 85% are singletons; the top ten hold over 1.5%. Concerning this clone itself: Its antigen is undetermined.

The sequence was collected from a man aged 35-49 years with glioma. V gene TRBV28 combines with J gene TRBJ2-7; D is possibly TRBD2 (6 bases). Sequenced here: PBMCs, sampled from a glioma patient whose treatment included an IDH1 peptide vaccine. CDR3 sequence (DNA): TGTGCCAGCACCCAAGTGCAGGGAGGACGCGAGCAGTACTTC. This sequence encodes CASTQVQGGREQYF.